The following is a T cell receptor (beta chain) sequence with its context. The sample comes from a study of blood T cell repertoires in COVID-19. Study-wide background: Collection of acute and convalescent COVID-19 samples took place in the United States, Italy and Spain. PBMCs, B-cell-depleted T cells, or T cells were the source of the cDNA or gDNA that made up the material.

The germline V and J ends were trimmed by 3 bases and 2 bases, with 17 bases remaining between them. The CDR3 runs to 16 residues. Germline loops: CDR1 MNHNS, CDR2 SASEGT. Authors' data handling: Using reference gene primer amplification, nucleated cell counts were estimated. Clones were sequenced by immunoSEQ multiplex PCR, and TCRdb holds only the in-frame ones, with some missing. V and J calls plus clone size are reproduced from that table; the DNA served to infer D and trimming. The top ten hold 15% to 20% of the sample, which has 90,000 to 140,000 clones, around 74% seen once. The specimen was peripheral blood. The rearrangement joins TRBV6-1 to TRBJ2-7; weak D call: TRBD1 (5 bases). This receptor was taken from a woman in her 70s with acute or convalescent COVID-19. This chain's CDR3 is CASSDWRRTRPYEQYF. Written as DNA, the CDR3 is TGTGCCAGCAGTGATTGGCGACGGACACGTCCCTACGAGCAGTACTTC.